This T cell receptor (beta chain) stems from a study of post-analysis software for immune sequencing data. Incorporated into the TCR beta cDNA libraries were unique molecular identifiers, which served to reduce PCR and sequencing biases. Around 500,000 cDNA molecules were obtained per 1 to 10 million input T cells. TCRdb called the PCR reads again in MiXCR, with one record for every CDR3 protein. The data show fewer than 850,000 distinct CDR3 sequences, with 25% to 30% seen just once and under 0.7% held by the top ten. General study findings and limits: There were five or six TRBV segments more frequent in patients than controls, and TRBV5-6, TRBV5-1 and TRBV20-1 were among them.

This CDR3 has 14 residues. The germline V and J ends were trimmed by 3 bases and 6 bases, with 18 bases remaining between them. The V gene's germline CDR1 is DFQATT and CDR2 SNEGSKA (reference sequence). This clonotype was seen only a few times. Its antigen is not known. The receptor comes from a girl aged 10 to 17 with multiple sclerosis. Sequencing used blood. The chain joins TRBV20-1 to TRBJ2-7; the D gene is possibly TRBD1 (5 bases). In nucleotides, the CDR3 is TGCAGTGCTAGTTTTTCGACAGACAGAGGCGAGCAGTACTTC. Its protein product is CSASFSTDRGEQYF.